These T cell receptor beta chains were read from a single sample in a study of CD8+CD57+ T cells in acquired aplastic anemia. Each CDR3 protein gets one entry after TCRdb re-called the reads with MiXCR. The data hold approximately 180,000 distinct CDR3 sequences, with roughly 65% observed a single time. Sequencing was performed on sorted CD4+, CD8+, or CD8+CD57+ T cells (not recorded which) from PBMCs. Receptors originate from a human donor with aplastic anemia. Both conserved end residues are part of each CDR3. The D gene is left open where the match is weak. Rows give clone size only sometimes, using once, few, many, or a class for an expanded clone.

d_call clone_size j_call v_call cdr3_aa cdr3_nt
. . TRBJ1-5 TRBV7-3 CASSLRVDQPQHF TGTGCCAGCAGCTTGCGGGTTGATCAGCCCCAGCATTTT
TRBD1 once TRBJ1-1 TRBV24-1 CATRDRGDTEAFF TGTGCCACCAGAGACAGGGGGGACACTGAAGCTTTCTTT
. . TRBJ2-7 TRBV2 CASSEGPRGEQYF TGTGCCAGCAGTGAGGGGCCAAGGGGCGAGCAGTACTTC
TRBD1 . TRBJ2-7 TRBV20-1 CSVPRQGVSYEQYF TGCAGTGTACCACGACAGGGGGTCTCCTACGAGCAGTACTTC
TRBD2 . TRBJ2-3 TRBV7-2 CASSSGLAASTDTQYF TGTGCCAGCAGCTCCGGACTAGCGGCTAGCACAGATACGCAGTATTTT
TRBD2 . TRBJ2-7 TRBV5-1 CASSFDSGSEQYF TGCGCCAGCAGTTTTGATAGCGGGAGCGAGCAGTACTTC
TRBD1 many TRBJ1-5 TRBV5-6 CASSATGPYSNQPQHF TGTGCCAGCAGCGCGACAGGGCCTTATAGCAATCAGCCCCAGCATTTT
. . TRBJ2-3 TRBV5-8 CASRKQGFTDTQYF TGCGCCAGCAGGAAACAGGGATTCACAGATACGCAGTATTTT
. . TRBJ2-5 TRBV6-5 CASGRGGETQYF TGTGCCAGCGGCCGGGGCGGGGAGACCCAGTACTTC
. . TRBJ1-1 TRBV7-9 CASSLRRDTEAFF TGTGCCAGCAGCTTGAGGAGGGACACTGAAGCTTTCTTT
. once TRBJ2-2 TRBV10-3 CAIEGTANTGELFF TGTGCCATCGAAGGGACGGCGAACACCGGGGAGCTGTTTTTT
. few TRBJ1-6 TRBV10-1 CASTAAGDSPLHF TGCGCCAGCACTGCCGCAGGGGATTCACCCCTCCACTTT
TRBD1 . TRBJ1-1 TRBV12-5 CASKADRVANTEAFF TGTGCTAGTAAGGCGGACAGGGTGGCGAACACTGAAGCTTTCTTT
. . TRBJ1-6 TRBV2 CASSEATGENSPLHF TGTGCCAGCAGTGAAGCAACCGGGGAAAATTCACCCCTCCACTTT
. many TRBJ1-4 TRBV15 CATSRVGHPEREKLFF TGTGCCACCAGCAGAGTGGGACATCCTGAGAGGGAAAAACTGTTTTTT
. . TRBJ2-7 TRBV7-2 CASSLRGASYEQYF TGTGCCAGCAGCTTACGGGGAGCGTCTTACGAGCAGTACTTC
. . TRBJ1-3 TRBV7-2 CASSQEPNTIYF TGTGCCAGCAGCCAAGAGCCAAACACCATATATTTT
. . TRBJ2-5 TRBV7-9 CASSLMALGETQYF TGTGCCAGCAGCTTAATGGCACTTGGAGAGACCCAGTACTTC
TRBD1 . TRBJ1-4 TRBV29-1 CSARTGRLTNEKLFF TGCAGCGCGAGGACAGGGCGACTAACAAATGAAAAACTGTTTTTT
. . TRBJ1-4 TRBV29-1 CSVEQGRSEKLFF TGCAGCGTTGAACAGGGCCGGTCAGAAAAACTGTTTTTT
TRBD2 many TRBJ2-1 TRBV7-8 CASSLWTSGGHNEQFF TGTGCCAGCAGCTTATGGACTAGCGGGGGACACAATGAGCAGTTCTTC
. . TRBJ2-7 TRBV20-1 CSATGDERTYEQYF TGCAGTGCTACCGGGGATGAACGGACCTACGAGCAGTACTTC
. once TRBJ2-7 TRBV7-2 CASSLVTGGGQEQYF TGTGCCAGCAGCTTAGTCACGGGCGGGGGACAGGAGCAGTACTTC
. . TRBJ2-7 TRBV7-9 CASSLGPWEQYF TGTGCCAGCAGTTTGGGGCCGTGGGAGCAGTACTTC
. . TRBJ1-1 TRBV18 CASLQFNTEAFF TGTGCCAGCTTACAGTTTAACACTGAAGCTTTCTTT
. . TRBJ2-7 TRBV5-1 CASRLAPSEDEQYF TGCGCCAGCAGACTGGCACCATCGGAGGACGAGCAGTACTTC
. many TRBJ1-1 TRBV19 CASSISWGRGTEAFF TGTGCCAGTAGTATTAGCTGGGGGCGGGGCACTGAAGCTTTCTTT
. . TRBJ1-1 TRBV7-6 CASSSLPGDTEAFF TGTGCCAGCAGCTCGCTCCCAGGGGACACTGAAGCTTTCTTT
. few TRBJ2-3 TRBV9 CASSVLLTDTQYF TGTGCCAGCAGCGTACTGCTCACAGATACGCAGTATTTT
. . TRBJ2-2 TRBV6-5 CASRTGSNGELFF TGTGCCAGCAGAACAGGGAGTAACGGGGAGCTGTTTTTT
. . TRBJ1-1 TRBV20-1 CSASRGTNEAFF TGCAGTGCTAGCAGGGGAACTAATGAAGCTTTCTTT
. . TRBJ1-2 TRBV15 CATSRVGGQDVYGYTF TGTGCCACCAGCAGAGTAGGGGGGCAAGACGTCTATGGCTACACCTTC
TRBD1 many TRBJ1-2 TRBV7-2 CASSFRGGQGYGYTF TGTGCCAGCAGCTTCAGGGGGGGTCAGGGCTATGGCTACACCTTC
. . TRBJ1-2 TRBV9 CASSVEGEGCTF TGTGCCAGCAGCGTAGAAGGGGAAGGCTGCACCTTC
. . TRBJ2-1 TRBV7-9 CASSLEGGREQFF TGTGCCAGCAGCTTAGAGGGAGGTAGAGAGCAGTTCTTC
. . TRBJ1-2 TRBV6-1 CASSEIGTTGGYTF TGTGCCAGCAGTGAGATAGGGACAACTGGGGGCTACACCTTC
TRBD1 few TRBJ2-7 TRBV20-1 CSATGQSEQYF TGCAGTGCGACGGGACAGAGCGAGCAGTACTTC
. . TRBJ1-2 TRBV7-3 CASSSPGSGFTF TGTGCCAGCAGCTCCCCAGGGAGTGGATTTACCTTC
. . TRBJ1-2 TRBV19 CASIDSRQPGDYGYTF TGTGCCAGTATCGACTCTAGACAGCCGGGGGACTATGGCTACACCTTC
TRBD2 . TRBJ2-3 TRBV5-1 CASQRGGYNEQYF TGCGCCAGTCAGCGGGGGGGCTACAATGAGCAGTATTTT
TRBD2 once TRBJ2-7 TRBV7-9 CASRGIGGDRYEQYF TGTGCCAGCAGGGGGATCGGGGGGGACCGATACGAGCAGTACTTC
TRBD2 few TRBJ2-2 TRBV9 CASSAGGENTGELFF TGTGCCAGCAGCGCGGGGGGGGAGAACACCGGGGAGCTGTTTTTT
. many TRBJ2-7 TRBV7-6 CASSLGQFSPYEQYF TGTGCCAGCAGCTTAGGACAGTTCTCCCCCTACGAGCAGTACTTC
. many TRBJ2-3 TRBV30 CACHRDTQYF TGTGCCTGCCACAGAGATACGCAGTATTTT
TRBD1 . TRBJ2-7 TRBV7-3 CASSYYGTGSYEQYF TGTGCCAGCAGCTACTATGGGACAGGATCCTACGAGCAGTACTTC